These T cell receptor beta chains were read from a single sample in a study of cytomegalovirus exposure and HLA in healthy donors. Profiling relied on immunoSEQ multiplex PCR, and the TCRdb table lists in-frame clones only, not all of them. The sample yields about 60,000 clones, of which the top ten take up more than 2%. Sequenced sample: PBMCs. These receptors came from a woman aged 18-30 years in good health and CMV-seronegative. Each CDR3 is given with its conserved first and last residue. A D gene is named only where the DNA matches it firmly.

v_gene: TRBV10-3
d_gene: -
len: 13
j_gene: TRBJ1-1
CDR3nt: TGTGCCATCAGTGAGTGGCAGGGCGTAGGGGCTTTCTTT
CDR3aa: CAISEWQGVGAFF

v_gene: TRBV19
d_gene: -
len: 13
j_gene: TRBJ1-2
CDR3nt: TGTGCCAGTAGTATAGTCAGGGCCATAGGCTACACCTTC
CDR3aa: CASSIVRAIGYTF

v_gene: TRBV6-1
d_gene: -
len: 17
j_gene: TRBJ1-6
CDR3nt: TGTGCCAGCAGTGATCAGGCCCCGGAGGGGACCAATTCACCCCTCCACTTT
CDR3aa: CASSDQAPEGTNSPLHF

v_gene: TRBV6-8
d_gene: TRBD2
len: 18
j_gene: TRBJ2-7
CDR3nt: TGTGCCAGCAACCCTCGGGGACTAGCGGGGCAGAGCGCCTACGAGCAGTACTTC
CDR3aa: CASNPRGLAGQSAYEQYF

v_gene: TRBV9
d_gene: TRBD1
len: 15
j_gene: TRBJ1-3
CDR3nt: TGTGCCAGCAGCGAAACAGGGGGCTCTGGAAACACCATATATTTT
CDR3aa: CASSETGGSGNTIYF

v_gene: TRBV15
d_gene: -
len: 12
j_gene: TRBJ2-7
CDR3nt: TGTGCCACCAGCGTAGCCCGCTACGAGCAGTACTTC
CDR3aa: CATSVARYEQYF

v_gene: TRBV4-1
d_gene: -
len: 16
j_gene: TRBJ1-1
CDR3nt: TGCGCCAGCGAGCCCAGGGCCTCCCATCCGAACACTGAAGCTTTCTTT
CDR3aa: CASEPRASHPNTEAFF

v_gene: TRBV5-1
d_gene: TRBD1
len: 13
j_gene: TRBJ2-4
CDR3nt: TGCGCCAGCAGCCCCCAGGGGGCGAACATTCAGTACTTC
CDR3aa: CASSPQGANIQYF

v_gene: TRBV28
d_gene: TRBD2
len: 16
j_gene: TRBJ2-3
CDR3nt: TGTGCCACCCATTCCCTAGCGGAGGGTGGCACAGATACGCAGTATTTT
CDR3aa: CATHSLAEGGTDTQYF

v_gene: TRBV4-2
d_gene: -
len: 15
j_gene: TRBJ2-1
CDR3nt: TGTGCCAGCAGCCAAGCCTCTGAGGGAAACAATGAGCAGTTCTTC
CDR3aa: CASSQASEGNNEQFF

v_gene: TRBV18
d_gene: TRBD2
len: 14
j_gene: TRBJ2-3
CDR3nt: TGTGCCAGCTCACCGGTACGGGGGGCAGATACGCAGTATTTT
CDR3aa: CASSPVRGADTQYF

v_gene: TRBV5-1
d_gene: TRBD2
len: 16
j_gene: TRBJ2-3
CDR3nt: TGCGCCAGCAGGCTTTTCGGGACTAGCGGGGAAGATACGCAGTATTTT
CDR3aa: CASRLFGTSGEDTQYF

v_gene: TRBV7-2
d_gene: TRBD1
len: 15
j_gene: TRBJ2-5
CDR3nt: TGTGCCAGCAGCGCCACGGGACAGGGGGGTGAGACCCAGTACTTC
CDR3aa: CASSATGQGGETQYF

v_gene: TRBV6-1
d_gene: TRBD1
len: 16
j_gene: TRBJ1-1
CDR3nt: TGTGCCAGCAGTGAAGCACCGGGACAGGGGAACACTGAAGCTTTCTTT
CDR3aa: CASSEAPGQGNTEAFF

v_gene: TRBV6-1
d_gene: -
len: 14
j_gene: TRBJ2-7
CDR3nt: TGTGCCAGCAGTGAAGCGCCACAGACCTACGAGCAGTACTTC
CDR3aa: CASSEAPQTYEQYF

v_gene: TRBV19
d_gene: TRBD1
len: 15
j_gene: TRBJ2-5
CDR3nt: TGTGCCAGTAGTATTTTAACAGGGGGCCAAGAGACCCAGTACTTC
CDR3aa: CASSILTGGQETQYF

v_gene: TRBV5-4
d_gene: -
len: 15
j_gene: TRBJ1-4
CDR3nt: TGTGCCAGCAGCCCGGGGGTGGATAGGGATGAAAAACTGTTTTTT
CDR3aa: CASSPGVDRDEKLFF

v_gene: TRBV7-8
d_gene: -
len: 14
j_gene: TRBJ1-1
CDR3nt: TGTGCCAGCAGCTTAGTAAATTTGAACACTGAAGCTTTCTTT
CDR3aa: CASSLVNLNTEAFF

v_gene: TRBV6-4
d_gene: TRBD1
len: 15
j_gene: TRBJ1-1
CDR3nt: TGTGCCAGCAGTGCTAGACAGGGCCGGTACACTGAAGCTTTCTTT
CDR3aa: CASSARQGRYTEAFF

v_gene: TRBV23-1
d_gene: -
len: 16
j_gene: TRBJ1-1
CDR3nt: TGCGCCAGCGCGCCGGGGGGAAGAAAGAAGAACACTGAAGCTTTCTTT
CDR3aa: CASAPGGRKKNTEAFF

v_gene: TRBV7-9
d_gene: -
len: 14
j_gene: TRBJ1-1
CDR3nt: TGTGCCAGCAGCCCGTGGTTAGCGGAATCTGAAGCTTTCTTT
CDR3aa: CASSPWLAESEAFF

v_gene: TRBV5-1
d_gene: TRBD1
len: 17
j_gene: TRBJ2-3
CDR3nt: TGCGCCAGCAGCTATCCGGACAGGGGAGTGGTCGCAGATACGCAGTATTTT
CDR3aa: CASSYPDRGVVADTQYF

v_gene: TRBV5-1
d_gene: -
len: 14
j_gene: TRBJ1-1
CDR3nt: TGCGCCAGCAGCTTCACAGGGCGGGACACTGAAGCTTTCTTT
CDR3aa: CASSFTGRDTEAFF

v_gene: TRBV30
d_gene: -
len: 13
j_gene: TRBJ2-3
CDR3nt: TGTGCCTGGGACTACTATAGCACAGATACGCAGTATTTT
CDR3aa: CAWDYYSTDTQYF